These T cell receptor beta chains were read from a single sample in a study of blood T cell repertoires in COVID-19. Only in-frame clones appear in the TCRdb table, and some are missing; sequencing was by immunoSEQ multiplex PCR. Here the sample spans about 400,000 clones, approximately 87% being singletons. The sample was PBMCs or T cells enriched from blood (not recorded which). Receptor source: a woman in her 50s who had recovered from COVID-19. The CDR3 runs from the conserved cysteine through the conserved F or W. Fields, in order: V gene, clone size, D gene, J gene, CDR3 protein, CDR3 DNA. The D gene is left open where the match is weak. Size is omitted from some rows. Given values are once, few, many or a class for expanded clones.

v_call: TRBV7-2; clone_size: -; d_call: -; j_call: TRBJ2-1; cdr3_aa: CASSSIAASSYNEQFF; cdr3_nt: TGTGCCAGCAGCTCCATAGCGGCCAGCTCCTACAATGAGCAGTTCTTC
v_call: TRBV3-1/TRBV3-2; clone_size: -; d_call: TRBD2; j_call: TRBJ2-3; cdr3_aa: CASSPERQRGQKLDF; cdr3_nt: TGTGCCAGCAGCCCCGAGCGGCAGCGGGGGCAAAAGTTGGATTTT
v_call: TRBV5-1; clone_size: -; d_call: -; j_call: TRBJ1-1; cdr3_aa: CASSDPRKNTEAFF; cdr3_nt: TGCGCCAGCAGCGATCCGAGAAAGAACACTGAAGCTTTCTTT
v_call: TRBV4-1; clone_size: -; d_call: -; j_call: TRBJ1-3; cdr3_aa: CASSQDSAFTGNTIYF; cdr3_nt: TGCGCCAGCAGCCAAGACAGCGCATTTACTGGAAACACCATATATTTT
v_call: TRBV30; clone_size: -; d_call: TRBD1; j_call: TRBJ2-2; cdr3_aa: CAWSRQGVPTGELFF; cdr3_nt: TGTGCCTGGAGCCGTCAGGGGGTTCCCACCGGGGAGCTGTTTTTT
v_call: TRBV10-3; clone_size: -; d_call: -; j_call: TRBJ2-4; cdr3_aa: CAISDAQGVAKNIQYF; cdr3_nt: TGTGCCATCAGTGATGCACAGGGAGTAGCCAAAAACATTCAGTACTTC
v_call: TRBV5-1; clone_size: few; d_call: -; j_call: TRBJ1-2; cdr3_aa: CASSSDGSGYGYTF; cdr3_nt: TGCGCCAGCAGCTCCGACGGATCGGGCTATGGCTACACCTTC
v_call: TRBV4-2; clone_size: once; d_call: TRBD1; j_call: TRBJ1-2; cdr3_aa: CASSRSTGDDGYTF; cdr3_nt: TGTGCCAGCAGCCGCTCAACAGGGGATGATGGCTACACCTTC
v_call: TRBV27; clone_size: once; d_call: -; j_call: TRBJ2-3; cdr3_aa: CASRSWGDTDTQYF; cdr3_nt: TGTGCCAGCAGATCCTGGGGGGACACAGATACGCAGTATTTT
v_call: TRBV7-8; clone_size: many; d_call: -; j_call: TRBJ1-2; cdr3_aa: CASSPLILYGYTF; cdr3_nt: TGTGCCAGCAGCCCACTGATTCTCTATGGCTACACCTTC
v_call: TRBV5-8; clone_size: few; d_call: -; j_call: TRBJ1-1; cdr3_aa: CASSLEAADTEAFF; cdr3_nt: TGTGCCAGCAGCTTAGAGGCTGCGGACACTGAAGCTTTCTTT
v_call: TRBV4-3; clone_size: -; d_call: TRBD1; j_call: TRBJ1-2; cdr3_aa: CASSQHGTGGSGYTF; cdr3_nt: TGCGCCAGCAGCCAACACGGGACAGGGGGCTCTGGCTACACCTTC
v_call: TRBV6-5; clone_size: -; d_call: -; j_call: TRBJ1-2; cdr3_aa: CASSYRVGANYGYTF; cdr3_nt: TGTGCCAGCAGTTACCGGGTCGGTGCAAACTATGGCTACACCTTC
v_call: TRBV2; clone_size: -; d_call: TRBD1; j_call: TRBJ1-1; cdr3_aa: CASSGTGRMSAFF; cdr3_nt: TGTGCCAGCAGTGGGACAGGGCGGATGTCCGCTTTCTTT
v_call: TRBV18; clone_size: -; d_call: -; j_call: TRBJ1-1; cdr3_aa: CASSPERVSNTEAFF; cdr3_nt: TGTGCCAGCTCACCCGAGAGGGTTTCGAACACTGAAGCTTTCTTT
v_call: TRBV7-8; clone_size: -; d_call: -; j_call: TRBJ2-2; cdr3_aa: CASSLMTNTGELFF; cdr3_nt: TGTGCCAGCAGCTTAATGACAAACACCGGGGAGCTGTTTTTT
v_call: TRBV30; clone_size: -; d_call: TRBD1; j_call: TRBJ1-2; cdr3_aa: CAWSEMGTGPFYGYTF; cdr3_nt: TGTGCCTGGAGCGAGATGGGGACAGGGCCCTTCTATGGCTACACCTTC
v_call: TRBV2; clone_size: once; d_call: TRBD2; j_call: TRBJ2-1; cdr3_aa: CASSIEAGGQNEQFF; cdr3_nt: TGTGCCAGCAGTATCGAAGCGGGGGGTCAGAATGAGCAGTTCTTC
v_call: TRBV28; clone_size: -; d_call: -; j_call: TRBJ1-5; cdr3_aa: CASLISGQPQHF; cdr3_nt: TGTGCCAGCCTTATTTCAGGTCAGCCCCAGCATTTT
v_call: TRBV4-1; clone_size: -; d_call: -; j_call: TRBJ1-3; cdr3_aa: CASSQVRQGLNTIYF; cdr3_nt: TGCGCCAGCAGCCAAGTTCGCCAGGGGCTAAACACCATATATTTT
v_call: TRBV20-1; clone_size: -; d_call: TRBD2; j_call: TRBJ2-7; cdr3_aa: CSASIPSGGAAEQYF; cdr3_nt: TGCAGTGCTAGTATTCCTAGCGGGGGGGCAGCCGAGCAGTACTTC
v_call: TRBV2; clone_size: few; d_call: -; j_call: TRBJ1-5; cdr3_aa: CASTLGDYQPQHF; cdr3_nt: TGTGCCAGCACTCTGGGCGATTATCAGCCCCAGCATTTT
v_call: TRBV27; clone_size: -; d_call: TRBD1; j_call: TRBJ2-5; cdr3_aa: CASSLGQGRQETQYF; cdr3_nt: TGTGCCAGCAGTCTGGGACAGGGCCGCCAAGAGACCCAGTACTTC
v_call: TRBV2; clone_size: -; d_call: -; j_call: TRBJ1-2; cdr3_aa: CASIRGSLYVFNYGYTF; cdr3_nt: TGTGCCAGCATCAGAGGCAGTTTATACGTTTTCAACTATGGCTACACCTTC
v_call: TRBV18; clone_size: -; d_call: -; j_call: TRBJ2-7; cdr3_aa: CASSPGQGGSGLEQYF; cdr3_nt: TGTGCCAGCTCACCCGGACAGGGCGGGAGTGGCCTCGAGCAGTACTTC
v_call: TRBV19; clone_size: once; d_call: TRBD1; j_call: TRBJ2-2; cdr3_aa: CASNVQGGGELFF; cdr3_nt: TGTGCCAGTAATGTACAGGGGGGCGGGGAGCTGTTTTTT
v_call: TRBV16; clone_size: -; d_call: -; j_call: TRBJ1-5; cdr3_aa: CASSQAGTFGQPQHF; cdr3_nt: TGTGCCAGCAGCCAAGCAGGGACTTTTGGGCAGCCCCAGCATTTT
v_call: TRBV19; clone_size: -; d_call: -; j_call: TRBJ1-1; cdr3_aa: CASSIGQLNTEAFF; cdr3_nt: TGTGCCAGTAGTATAGGGCAGTTGAACACTGAAGCTTTCTTT
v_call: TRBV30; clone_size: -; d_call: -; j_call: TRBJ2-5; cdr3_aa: CAWKARGVEETQYF; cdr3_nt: TGTGCCTGGAAAGCCAGGGGTGTGGAAGAGACCCAGTACTTC
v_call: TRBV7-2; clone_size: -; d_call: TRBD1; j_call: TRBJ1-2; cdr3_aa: CASSTLQGATFGYTF; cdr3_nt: TGTGCCAGCAGCACCTTACAGGGGGCGACCTTTGGCTACACCTTC
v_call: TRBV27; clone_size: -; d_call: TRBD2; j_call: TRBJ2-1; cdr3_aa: CASSPTLPRSGGRRYEQFF; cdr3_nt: TGTGCCAGCAGTCCTACCTTACCAAGAAGCGGGGGTCGACGGTATGAGCAGTTCTTC
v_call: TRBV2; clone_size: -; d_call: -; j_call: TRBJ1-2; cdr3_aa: CASSDHPGRGGYGYTF; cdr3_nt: TGTGCCAGCAGTGACCACCCGGGCAGGGGTGGGTATGGCTACACCTTC
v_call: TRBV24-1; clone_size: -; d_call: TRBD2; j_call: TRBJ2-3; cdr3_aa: CATSGAGGGGTQYF; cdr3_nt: TGTGCCACCAGCGGAGCGGGGGGGGGCGGGACGCAGTATTTT
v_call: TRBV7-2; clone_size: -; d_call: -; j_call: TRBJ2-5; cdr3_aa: CASSLNSGRETQYF; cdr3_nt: TGTGCCAGCAGCTTAAATTCGGGGAGGGAGACCCAGTACTTC
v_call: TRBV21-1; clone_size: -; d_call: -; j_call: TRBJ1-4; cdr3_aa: CASSISSHRGPRNEKLFF; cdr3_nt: TGTGCCAGCAGCATTTCAAGTCACAGGGGGCCTCGGAATGAAAAACTGTTTTTT
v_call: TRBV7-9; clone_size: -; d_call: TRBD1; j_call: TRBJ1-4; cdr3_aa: CASSLPDRENEKLFF; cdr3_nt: TGTGCCAGCAGCTTACCCGACAGGGAGAATGAAAAACTGTTTTTT
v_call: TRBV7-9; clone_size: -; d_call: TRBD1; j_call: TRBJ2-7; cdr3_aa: CASSLGGGDSYEQYF; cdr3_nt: TGTGCCAGCAGCTTAGGGGGTGGGGACAGCTACGAGCAGTACTTC
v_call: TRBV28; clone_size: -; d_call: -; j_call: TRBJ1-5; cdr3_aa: CASSGRGMNQPQHF; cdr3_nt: TGTGCCAGCAGTGGGAGGGGGATGAATCAGCCCCAGCATTTT
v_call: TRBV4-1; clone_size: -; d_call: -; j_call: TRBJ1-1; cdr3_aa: CATSGLGLNTEAFF; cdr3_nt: TGCGCCACCTCGGGACTGGGATTGAACACTGAAGCTTTCTTT
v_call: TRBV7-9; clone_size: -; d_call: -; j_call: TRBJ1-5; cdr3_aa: CASSPSTVSNQPQHF; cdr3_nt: TGTGCCAGCAGTCCTTCCACAGTTAGCAATCAGCCCCAGCATTTT
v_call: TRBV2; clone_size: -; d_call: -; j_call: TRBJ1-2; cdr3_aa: CASSPLFAAEFYGYTF; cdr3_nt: TGTGCCAGCAGTCCCCTCTTTGCTGCTGAGTTCTATGGCTACACCTTC
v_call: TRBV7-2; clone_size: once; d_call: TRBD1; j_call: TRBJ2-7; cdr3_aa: CASSLTGALHEQYF; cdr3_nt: TGTGCCAGCAGCTTGACAGGGGCTCTACACGAGCAGTACTTC
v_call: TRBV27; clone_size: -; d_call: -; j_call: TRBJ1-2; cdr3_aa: CASSLSAGTGGYTF; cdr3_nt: TGTGCCAGCAGTTTATCGGCCGGGACTGGCGGCTACACCTTC
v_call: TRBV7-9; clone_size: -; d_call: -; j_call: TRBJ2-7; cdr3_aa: CASSSPGAPDEQYF; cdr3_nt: TGTGCCAGCAGCTCCCCCGGAGCTCCCGACGAGCAGTACTTC
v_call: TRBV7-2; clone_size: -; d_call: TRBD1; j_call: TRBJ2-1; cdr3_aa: CASSLGRGRDEQFF; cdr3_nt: TGTGCCAGCAGCTTAGGCAGGGGGCGGGATGAGCAGTTCTTC
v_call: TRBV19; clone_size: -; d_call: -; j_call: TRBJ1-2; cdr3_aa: CASSMRDNYGYTF; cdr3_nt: TGTGCCAGTAGTATGCGGGACAACTATGGCTACACCTTC
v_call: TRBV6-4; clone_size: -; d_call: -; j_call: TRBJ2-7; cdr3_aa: CASSLPGVERYEQYF; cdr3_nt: TGTGCCAGCAGTCTCCCAGGGGTGGAAAGGTACGAGCAGTACTTC
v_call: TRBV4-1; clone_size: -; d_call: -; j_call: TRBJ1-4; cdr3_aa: CASSQSYPPGTLEKLFF; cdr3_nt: TGCGCCAGCAGCCAATCATACCCCCCCGGGACACTCGAAAAACTGTTTTTT
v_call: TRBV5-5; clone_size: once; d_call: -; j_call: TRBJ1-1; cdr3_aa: CASIMPPGNTEAFF; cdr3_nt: TGTGCCAGCATCATGCCCCCAGGGAACACTGAAGCTTTCTTT
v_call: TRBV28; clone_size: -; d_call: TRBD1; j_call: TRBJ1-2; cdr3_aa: CASLSFPGGGYTF; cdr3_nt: TGTGCCAGCTTAAGTTTTCCAGGGGGTGGCTACACCTTC
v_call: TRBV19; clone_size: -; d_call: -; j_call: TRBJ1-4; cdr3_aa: CASSWGSTNEKLFF; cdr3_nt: TGTGCCAGTAGCTGGGGCAGTACTAATGAAAAACTGTTTTTT
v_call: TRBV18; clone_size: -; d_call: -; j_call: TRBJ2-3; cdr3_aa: CASSPELSSRAQYF; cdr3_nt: TGTGCCAGCTCACCGGAACTGAGCTCGCGGGCGCAGTATTTT
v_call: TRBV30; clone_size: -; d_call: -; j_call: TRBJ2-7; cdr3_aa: CAWSRLSAGPPYEQYF; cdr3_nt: TGTGCCTGGAGTAGGTTGAGCGCAGGGCCCCCCTACGAGCAGTACTTC
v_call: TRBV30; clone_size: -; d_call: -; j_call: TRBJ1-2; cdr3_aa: CAWAREGWANYGYTF; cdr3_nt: TGTGCCTGGGCCAGGGAGGGTTGGGCTAACTATGGCTACACCTTC
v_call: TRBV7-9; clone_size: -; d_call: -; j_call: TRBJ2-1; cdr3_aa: CASSSKNNNEQFF; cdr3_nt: TGTGCCAGCAGCTCCAAAAACAACAATGAGCAGTTCTTC
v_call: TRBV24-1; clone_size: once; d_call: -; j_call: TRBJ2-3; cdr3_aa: CATSPGWASGTDTQYF; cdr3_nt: TGTGCCACCAGTCCAGGGTGGGCTAGCGGCACAGATACGCAGTATTTT
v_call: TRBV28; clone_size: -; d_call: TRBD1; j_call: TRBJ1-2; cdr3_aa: CASTDRLKSPALHGYTF; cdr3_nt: TGTGCCAGCACGGACAGGCTCAAATCCCCAGCCCTTCATGGCTACACCTTC
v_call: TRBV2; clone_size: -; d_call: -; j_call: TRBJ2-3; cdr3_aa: CASSRGWTDTQYF; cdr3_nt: TGTGCCAGCAGTAGGGGGTGGACAGATACGCAGTATTTT